The rows below give T cell receptor beta chains drawn from one sample of a study of cytomegalovirus exposure and HLA in healthy donors. Repertoires were generated with immunoSEQ multiplex PCR, while TCRdb's copy carries only in-frame clones and drops some. Here the sample spans 150,000 to 200,000 clones, over 60% being singletons. Sequences were obtained from PBMCs. The receptors come from a male donor in good health and CMV-seronegative. CDR3s include the opening cysteine and the closing phenylalanine or tryptophan. The D gene is left open where the match is weak. For some rows the clone size is stated as once, few or many, or as a class when expanded; others skip it.

j_call clone_size v_call d_call cdr3_nt cdr3_aa
TRBJ2-3 . TRBV7-8 TRBD2 TGTGCCAGCAGCCACTTGCGATTAGGGACGGGAGGGCCCGAGAGGCAGTATTTT CASSHLRLGTGGPERQYF
TRBJ1-5 . TRBV7-8 . TGTGCCAGCAGCTTTTCAGGCGCATACCAGACCCAGCATTTT CASSFSGAYQTQHF
TRBJ1-1 . TRBV28 TRBD1 TGTGCCAGCAGTTTGGGGACAGCTAACACTGAAGCTTTCTTT CASSLGTANTEAFF
TRBJ2-7 . TRBV7-2 . TGTGCCACACGGGGGTTCTCCTACGAGCAGTACTTC CATRGFSYEQYF
TRBJ1-2 . TRBV19 TRBD1 TGTGCCAGTCGTACGCCGAATCTGATAGGGACAGGGGCTTTTAACTATGGCTACACCTTC CASRTPNLIGTGAFNYGYTF
TRBJ1-1 . TRBV4-3 TRBD1 TGCGCCAGCAGCCAAGATCCTGGGACAGGTCGATACAGGCGGACTGAAGCTTTCTTT CASSQDPGTGRYRRTEAFF
TRBJ2-7 . TRBV13 TRBD1 TGTGCCAGCCAGGTCGGGACAGGGGCCCACGAGCAGTACTTC CASQVGTGAHEQYF
TRBJ1-5 . TRBV28 TRBD1 TGTGCCAGCAACACGAGGGGGCTTCAGCCCCAGCATTTT CASNTRGLQPQHF
TRBJ1-5 . TRBV7-2 TRBD1 TGTGCCAGCAGCTTATCGGCAGGGGGCGGTCAGCCCCAGCATTTT CASSLSAGGGQPQHF
TRBJ2-7 . TRBV29-1 TRBD1 TGCAGCGTTGCAGGGGGCGATCCCGAGCAGTACTTC CSVAGGDPEQYF
TRBJ1-1 few TRBV29-1 . TGCAGCGTCCTTTGGACGGGGGAGGCTGAAGCTTTCTTT CSVLWTGEAEAFF
TRBJ2-7 . TRBV5-1 TRBD2 TGCGCCAGCAGCCGGGGGGAGGGCTTCGGGTACGAGCAGTACTTC CASSRGEGFGYEQYF
TRBJ2-2 . TRBV7-2 TRBD2 TGTGCCAGCAGCTTTAGCGGGAGGCTGGACACCGGGGAGCTGTTTTTT CASSFSGRLDTGELFF
TRBJ2-1 . TRBV7-2 . TGTGCCAGCAGCTTTAGCGGAAGCTCCTACAATGAGCAGTTCTTC CASSFSGSSYNEQFF
TRBJ2-6 . TRBV6-4 . TGTGCCAGCAGTGACAGAAGGGGTTCAGGGGCCAACGTCCTGACTTTC CASSDRRGSGANVLTF
TRBJ1-6 . TRBV6-5 . TGTGCCAGCAGGAAGGACAGTTATAATTCACCCCTCCACTTT CASRKDSYNSPLHF
TRBJ2-3 . TRBV7-2 TRBD2 TGTGCCAGCAGCCCGCTAGCGGGAGAAACAGATACGCAGTATTTT CASSPLAGETDTQYF
TRBJ1-1 . TRBV30 TRBD1 TGTGCCTTGGGACAGGGGGCCGGCACTGAAGCTTTCTTT CALGQGAGTEAFF
TRBJ1-5 . TRBV5-6 . TGTGCCAGCAGCTTAAGTCTAAATGACGGGAAGCTCAATCAGCCCCAGCATTTT CASSLSLNDGKLNQPQHF
TRBJ1-2 . TRBV19 . TGTGCCAGTAGGGCCGATAACTATGGCTACACCTTC CASRADNYGYTF
TRBJ2-1 . TRBV11-2 TRBD2 TGTGCCAGTCGGACCGTTCGTAGCGGGGGGTACAATGAGCAGTTCTTC CASRTVRSGGYNEQFF
TRBJ1-2 . TRBV9 . TGTGCCAGCAGCGTAGCTACGGGGAACTATGGCTACACCTTC CASSVATGNYGYTF
TRBJ1-5 . TRBV2 . TGTGCCAGCAGCCGCGACCAAGGGGGCAATCAGCCCCAGCATTTT CASSRDQGGNQPQHF
TRBJ2-7 . TRBV29-1 TRBD1 TGCAGCGCCCAAGGACAGGGGTTTGCCTACGAGCAGTACTTC CSAQGQGFAYEQYF